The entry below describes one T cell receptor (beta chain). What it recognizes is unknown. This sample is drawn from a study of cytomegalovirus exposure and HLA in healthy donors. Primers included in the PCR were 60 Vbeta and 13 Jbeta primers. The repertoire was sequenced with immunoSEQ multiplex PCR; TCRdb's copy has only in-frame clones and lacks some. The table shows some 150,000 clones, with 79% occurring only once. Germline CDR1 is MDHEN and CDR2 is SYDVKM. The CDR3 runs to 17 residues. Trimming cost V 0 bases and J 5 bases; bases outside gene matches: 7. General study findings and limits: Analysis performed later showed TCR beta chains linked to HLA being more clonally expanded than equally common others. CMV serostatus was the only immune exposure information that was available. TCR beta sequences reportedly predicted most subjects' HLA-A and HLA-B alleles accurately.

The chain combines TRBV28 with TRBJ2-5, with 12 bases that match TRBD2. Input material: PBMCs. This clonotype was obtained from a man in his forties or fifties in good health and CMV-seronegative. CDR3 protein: CASSLWSSGRGGETQYF. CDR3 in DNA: TGTGCCAGCAGTTTATGGTCTAGCGGGAGGGGTGGGGAGACCCAGTACTTC.